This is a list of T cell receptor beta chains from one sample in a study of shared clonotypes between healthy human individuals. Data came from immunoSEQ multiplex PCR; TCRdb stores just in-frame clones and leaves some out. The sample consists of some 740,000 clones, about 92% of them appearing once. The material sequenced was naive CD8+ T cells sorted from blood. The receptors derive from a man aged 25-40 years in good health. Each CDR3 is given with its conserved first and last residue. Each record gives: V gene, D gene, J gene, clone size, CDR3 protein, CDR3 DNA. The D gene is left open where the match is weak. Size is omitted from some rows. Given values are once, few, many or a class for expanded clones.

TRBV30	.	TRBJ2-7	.	CAWSLSNFGSYEQYF	TGTGCCTGGAGTCTGTCCAACTTCGGCTCCTACGAGCAGTACTTC
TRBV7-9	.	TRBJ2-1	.	CASSLGNEQFF	TGTGCCAGCAGCTTGGGCAATGAGCAGTTCTTC
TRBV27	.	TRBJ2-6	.	CASSFTTGLVLSGANVLTF	TGTGCCAGCAGTTTCACTACAGGGTTAGTCCTCTCTGGGGCCAACGTCCTGACTTTC
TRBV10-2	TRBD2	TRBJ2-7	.	CAANSGRDHYF	TGCGCAGCGAACTCTGGGAGGGATCATTACTTC
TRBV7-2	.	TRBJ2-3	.	CASSLRLLTDTQYF	TGTGCCAGCAGCTTACGACTCCTCACAGATACGCAGTATTTT
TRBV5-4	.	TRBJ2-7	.	CASSFGVGYVEQYF	TGTGCCAGCAGCTTTGGAGTTGGTTACGTCGAGCAGTACTTC
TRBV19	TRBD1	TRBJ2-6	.	CASSTGQGDDSGANVLTF	TGTGCCAGTAGTACGGGACAGGGGGACGACTCTGGGGCCAACGTCCTGACTTTC
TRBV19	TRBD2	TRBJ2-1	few	CASSILAGTYNEQFF	TGTGCCAGTAGTATACTAGCGGGGACCTACAATGAGCAGTTCTTC
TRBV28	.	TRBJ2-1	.	CASSPPVAHEQFF	TGTGCCAGCAGTCCCCCTGTGGCTCATGAGCAGTTCTTC
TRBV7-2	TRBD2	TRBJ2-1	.	CATRGDYYNEQFF	TGTGCGACCCGAGGGGACTACTACAATGAGCAGTTCTTC
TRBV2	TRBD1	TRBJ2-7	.	CASSHSNPGTAYEQYF	TGTGCCAGCAGTCATTCGAACCCCGGGACAGCCTACGAGCAGTACTTC
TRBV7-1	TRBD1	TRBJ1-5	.	CASQGAGNQPQHF	TGTGCCAGCCAGGGGGCAGGGAATCAGCCCCAGCATTTT
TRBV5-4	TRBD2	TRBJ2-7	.	CASSSGTSGFYEQYF	TGTGCCAGCAGCTCCGGGACTAGCGGTTTTTACGAGCAGTACTTC
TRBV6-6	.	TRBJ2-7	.	CASSSLALHEQYF	TGTGCCAGCAGTTCCCTAGCGCTTCACGAGCAGTACTTC
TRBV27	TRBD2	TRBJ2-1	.	CASQLAGAINEQFF	TGTGCCAGCCAACTAGCGGGAGCTATCAATGAGCAGTTCTTC
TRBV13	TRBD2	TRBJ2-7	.	CASSLGTSGRDEQYF	TGTGCCAGCAGCTTAGGGACTAGCGGGAGGGACGAGCAGTACTTC
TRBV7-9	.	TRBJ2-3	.	CASSSGKDTQYF	TGTGCCAGCAGCTCTGGGAAAGATACGCAGTATTTT
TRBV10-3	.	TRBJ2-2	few	CAILDPTGTVNTGELFF	TGTGCCATCCTCGATCCGACCGGGACGGTGAACACCGGGGAGCTGTTTTTT
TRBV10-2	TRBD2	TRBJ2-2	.	CASSGDRGLADNTGELFF	TGCGCCAGCAGTGGGGATCGGGGACTAGCGGATAACACCGGGGAGCTGTTTTTT
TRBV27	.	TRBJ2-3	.	CASSILKGLTDTQYF	TGTGCCAGCAGTATCCTTAAGGGACTCACAGATACGCAGTATTTT
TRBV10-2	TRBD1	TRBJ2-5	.	CASNPGGQETQYF	TGCGCCAGCAATCCAGGGGGCCAAGAGACCCAGTACTTC
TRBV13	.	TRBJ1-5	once	CASSQQGHQPQHF	TGTGCCAGCAGCCAACAAGGTCACCAGCCCCAGCATTTT
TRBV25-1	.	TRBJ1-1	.	CASSVGNTEAFF	TGTGCCAGCAGTGTGGGGAACACTGAAGCTTTCTTT
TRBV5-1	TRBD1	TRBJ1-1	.	CASSSRQGLNTEAFF	TGCGCCAGCAGTTCCCGACAGGGGCTGAACACTGAAGCTTTCTTT
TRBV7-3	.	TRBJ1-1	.	CASSPGREAFF	TGTGCCAGCAGCCCGGGTCGTGAAGCTTTCTTT
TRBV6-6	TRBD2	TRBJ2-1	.	CAADPLAGGGGNEQFF	TGTGCCGCCGACCCTTTAGCGGGAGGGGGGGGCAATGAGCAGTTCTTC
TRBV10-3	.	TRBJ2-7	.	CATSLRATGDEQYF	TGTGCCACCTCACTGCGGGCAACGGGAGACGAGCAGTACTTC
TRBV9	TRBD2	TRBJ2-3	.	CASSVGTSPTPLTDTQYF	TGTGCCAGCAGCGTAGGGACTAGTCCTACTCCTCTCACAGATACGCAGTATTTT
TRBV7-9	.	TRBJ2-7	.	CASSSAGVEQYF	TGTGCCAGCAGCAGCGCAGGGGTCGAGCAGTACTTC
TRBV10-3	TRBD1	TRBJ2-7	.	CAISTSNSGTGALMEQYF	TGTGCCATCAGTACGAGTAATTCCGGGACAGGGGCCCTCATGGAGCAGTACTTC
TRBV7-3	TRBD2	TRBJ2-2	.	CASSLWGLAGTNTGELFF	TGTGCCAGCAGCTTATGGGGACTAGCGGGAACGAACACCGGGGAGCTGTTTTTT
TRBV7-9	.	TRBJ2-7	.	CASSLTGASYEQYF	TGTGCCAGCAGCTTAACGGGAGCTTCCTACGAGCAGTACTTC
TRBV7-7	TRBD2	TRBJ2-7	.	CASSLGLAGTEPYSEQYF	TGTGCCAGCAGCTTAGGACTAGCGGGAACTGAGCCCTACTCGGAGCAGTACTTC
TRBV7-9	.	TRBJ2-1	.	CAIERGVSNEQFF	TGTGCCATTGAAAGGGGGGTAAGCAATGAGCAGTTCTTC
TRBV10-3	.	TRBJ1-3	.	CAISDRSSSGNTIYF	TGTGCCATCAGTGATCGGTCTTCCTCTGGAAACACCATATATTTT
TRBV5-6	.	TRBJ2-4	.	CASSSPRDPKNIQYF	TGTGCCAGCAGCTCCCCCCGGGACCCCAAAAACATTCAGTACTTC
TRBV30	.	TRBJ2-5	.	CAWSAWGGETQYF	TGTGCCTGGAGTGCCTGGGGCGGCGAGACCCAGTACTTC
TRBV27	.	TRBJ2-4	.	CASRSRLAKNIQYF	TGTGCCAGCAGAAGCCGACTAGCCAAAAACATTCAGTACTTC
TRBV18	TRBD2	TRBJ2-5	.	CASSLGTSGSWETQYF	TGTGCCAGCTCACTAGGGACTAGCGGGAGCTGGGAGACCCAGTACTTC
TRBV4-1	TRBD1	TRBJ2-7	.	CASSSDRGSYEQYF	TGCGCCAGCAGCTCCGACAGGGGCTCCTACGAGCAGTACTTC
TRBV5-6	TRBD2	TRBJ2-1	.	CASSRTSGASGEQFF	TGTGCCAGCAGCAGGACTAGCGGGGCCTCGGGGGAGCAGTTCTTC